The 18 T cell receptor beta chains given below trace back to one sample, sequenced in a study of cytomegalovirus exposure and HLA in healthy donors. The PCR had 60 Vbeta and 13 Jbeta primers. The table came from immunoSEQ multiplex PCR; TCRdb's copy has only in-frame clones and leaves some out. The table lists 180,000 or so clones, about 85% of them singletons. Source material: PBMCs. The source is a girl aged 5-17 years in good health and CMV-seropositive.

The rearrangement links TRBV25-1 to TRBJ2-2, with 9 bases matching TRBD2. Per the germline V gene, CDR1 is MGHDK and CDR2 is SYGVNS. The CDR3 is 18 residues long. The trim removed 5 bases at V and 4 bases at J, leaving 14 bases unmatched. CDR3 sequence reads: CASSTQGRLAGSTGELFF. As DNA, the CDR3 is TGTGCCAGCAGTACCCAGGGGCGGCTAGCGGGATCCACCGGGGAGCTGTTTTTT.

The J gene is TRBJ2-5, the V gene TRBV7-2; no clear D gene. V gave up 0 bases and J gave up 5 bases, with 16 bases separating them. Germline CDR1 SGHTA, CDR2 FQGNSA. The CDR3 length is 16 residues. CDR3 DNA: TGTGCCAGCAGCTTAGCGGCGCGGATCTCCATGGAGACCCAGTACTTC. This sequence encodes CASSLAARISMETQYF.

V and J are TRBV2 and TRBJ1-2; 9 bases line up with TRBD1. CDR3 size: 14 residues. V lost 4 bases and J lost 4; bases outside the gene matches: 4. CDR1 is SNHLY, CDR2 FYNNEI, per germline. This CDR3 reads CASSADRGAYGYTF. The CDR3 DNA reads as TGTGCCAGCAGTGCAGACAGGGGGGCCTATGGCTACACCTTC.

The chain has TRBV19 and TRBJ1-1, with D unresolved. Germline-derived CDR1 and CDR2 are LNHDA and SQIVND (reference sequence). Trimming took off 3 bases at V and 10 bases at J, with 12 bases between the two ends. The CDR3 consists of 12 residues. The CDR3 region is CASSIADTPAFF. CDR3 coding DNA: TGTGCCAGTAGTATTGCAGATACCCCAGCTTTCTTT.

V is TRBV27 and J is TRBJ1-2; TRBD1 matches at 8 bases. Germline assignment: CDR1 MNHEY and CDR2 SMNVEV (reference sequence). CDR3 length: 17 amino acids. J gave up 2 bases and V 4 bases, and 12 bases lay outside the gene matches. The DNA of the CDR3 is TGTGCCAGCAGTTATTCCAGGGGGCTAGGGTTCAACTATGGCTACACCTTC. Its translation is CASSYSRGLGFNYGYTF.

The chain carries TRBV25-1 and TRBJ1-2, with D perhaps TRBD1 (5 bases). V was shortened by 3 bases and J by 2 bases, with 7 bases between the two germline ends. In germline, CDR1 is MGHDK, CDR2 SYGVNS. The CDR3 is 13 residues long. DNA of the CDR3: TGTGCCAGCAGTGACAGGGCGAACTATGGCTACACCTTC. Its protein product is CASSDRANYGYTF.

This clone was seen only a few times. The chain is built from TRBV7-9 and TRBJ2-1, with D possibly matching TRBD1 (6 bases). The CDR3 runs 16 residues. From germline, CDR1 is SEHNR and CDR2 FQNEAQ (reference sequence). V shed 4 bases and J shed 0 bases, with 13 bases lying between them. The CDR3 DNA is TGTGCCAGCAGCTCAGGCCAGGGGAGCTCCTACAATGAGCAGTTCTTC. Translation gives CASSSGQGSSYNEQFF.

The chain carries TRBV30 and TRBJ1-1; no clear D. CDR3 length: 13 residues. Trimming left V 0 bases short and J 3 bases short, with 8 bases between. Germline V gives CDR1 GTSNPN, CDR2 SVGIG (reference sequence). Here the CDR3 reads CAWSVRGDTEAFF. The CDR3 DNA reads as TGTGCCTGGAGTGTACGCGGGGACACTGAAGCTTTCTTT.

The chain has TRBV6-1 and TRBJ2-7, with D possibly matching TRBD2 (7 bases). Germline-derived CDR1 and CDR2 are MNHNS and SASEGT. V lost 10 bases and J 0 bases, leaving 13 bases between the germline ends. CDR3 length: 13 residues. CDR3 nucleotide sequence: TGTGCCATTAGGGGGGGCAACTCCTACGAGCAGTACTTC. Translating it yields CAIRGGNSYEQYF.

The V call is TRBV19, the J call TRBJ2-5; weak D call: TRBD1 (5 bases). Germline V gene lookup returns CDR1 LNHDA and CDR2 SQIVND (reference sequence). CDR3 length: 13 residues. Deletions cut 1 base from V and 5 bases from J, with 8 bases between. In DNA, the CDR3 is TGTGCCAGTAGTATAGGGGGCTGGGAGACCCAGTACTTC. Encoded protein: CASSIGGWETQYF.

This clone appeared a single time. The rearrangement links TRBV4-3 to TRBJ2-1, with 8 bases matching TRBD1. The CDR3 totals 16 residues. Germline V gene data show CDR1 as LGHNA and CDR2 as YSLEER. V shed 0 bases and J 7 bases; nucleotides not matched to a gene: 8. Here the CDR3 reads CASSQDTRGQGNEQFF. CDR3 bases: TGCGCCAGCAGCCAAGATACCAGGGGGCAAGGGAATGAGCAGTTCTTC.

V gene TRBV30 combines with J gene TRBJ2-5; a possible D gene is TRBD2 (5 bases). Trimming cost V 1 base and J 5 bases, with 20 bases left between them. Germline loops: CDR1 GTSNPN, CDR2 SVGIG (reference sequence). The CDR3 sequence is 16 residues long. The CDR3 region has the DNA TGTGCCTGGAGTGCCCCGCGGCGGGTGCCCCAGGAGACCCAGTACTTC. It codes for CAWSAPRRVPQETQYF.

This clone was observed a few times. CDR3 sequence: CASSFLAGEESEQFF. The CDR3 nucleotides read TGTGCCAGCAGTTTTCTAGCGGGAGAGGAGTCGGAGCAGTTCTTC. The chain is built from TRBV6-1 and TRBJ2-1; TRBD2 matches 10 bases. Germline CDR1 MNHNS, CDR2 SASEGT. J was trimmed by 10 bases and V by 5 bases; bases with no gene match: 11. The CDR3 consists of 15 residues.

V usage is TRBV5-1 and J usage is TRBJ1-1, with D maybe TRBD1 (6 bases). Germline CDR1 is SGHRS and CDR2 is YFSETQ. V was shortened by 3 bases and J by 8 bases, with 23 bases between the two germline ends. The CDR3 contains 16 residues. The CDR3 loop is CASSSLGARVGEEAFF. The CDR3 DNA reads as TGCGCCAGCAGCTCATTGGGGGCAAGGGTGGGGGAAGAAGCTTTCTTT.

This clone has just one count. This chain joins TRBV7-2 and TRBJ2-1; 9 nucleotides line up with TRBD2. The CDR3 loop spans 17 amino acids. Germline V lookup: CDR1 SGHTA, CDR2 FQGNSA. The junction had 11 bases not matched to a gene; V was cut back by 5 bases and J by 3 bases. The CDR3 protein is CASSLEAGGRGYNEQFF. Written as DNA, the CDR3 is TGTGCCAGCAGCCTCGAAGCGGGAGGCCGGGGCTACAATGAGCAGTTCTTC.

This clone was detected only a few times. This chain joins TRBV6-5 and TRBJ1-1, with TRBD1 matching over 8 bases. The CDR3 is 15 residues long. The germline V gene has CDR1 MNHEY and CDR2 SVGAGI. V trimming: 1 base; J trimming: 5 bases; junction bases outside the gene matches: 6. In nucleotides, the CDR3 is TGTGCCAGCAGTTACTTCAGGGGGCGAGAGACTGAAGCTTTCTTT. This gives the protein CASSYFRGRETEAFF.

The V and J genes are TRBV6-4 and TRBJ2-3, with D perhaps matching TRBD2 (6 bases). The CDR3 is 14 amino acids. CDR1 MRHNA and CDR2 SNTAGT come from the germline V gene. Trimming removed 6 bases at V and 2 bases at J, with 12 bases between. This CDR3 is CASRSTGDTDTQYF. The DNA of the CDR3 is TGTGCCAGCAGAAGCACGGGGGACACAGATACGCAGTATTTT.

As for this clone: Sequence at one end of the junction differs from germline and may be a read error. The V gene is TRBV6-5, the J gene TRBJ1-3, with D hard to call. CDR3 size: 14 residues. CDR1 is MNHEY, CDR2 SVGAGI, per germline. In DNA form, the CDR3 reads TGTGCCAGCCGGAGGGTTGGCCTTAGAAACACCGTATATTTT. Translating it yields CASRRVGLRNTVYF.